This paragraph reports one T cell receptor (beta chain). The data derive from a study of blood T cell repertoires in COVID-19. Study details: Whether acute or convalescent, the COVID-19 samples came from the United States, Italy and Spain. From T cells, B-cell-depleted T cells, or PBMCs came the material, which was cDNA or gDNA.

In the original workflow: Scientists estimated how many nucleated cells there were by amplifying reference gene primers. Data came from immunoSEQ multiplex PCR; TCRdb stores just in-frame clones and leaves some out. The V and J calls and clone size come from that table; D and trimming were worked out from the DNA. The sample lists some 80,000 clones; approximately 86% were seen once. Sample: peripheral blood. The clonotype comes from a human donor in a cohort sampled during active COVID-19.

CDR3 nucleotides: TGTGCCAGTAGTATGGGACTAGCGGGGGCTTTTTACAATGAGCAGTTCTTC. Protein sequence: CASSMGLAGAFYNEQFF. The chain links TRBV19 to TRBJ2-1; TRBD2 matches 14 bases. Germline CDR1 is LNHDA and CDR2 is SQIVND (reference sequence). The length of the CDR3 is 17 residues. Trimming took 3 bases from V and 4 from J; bases not matched to a gene: 5.